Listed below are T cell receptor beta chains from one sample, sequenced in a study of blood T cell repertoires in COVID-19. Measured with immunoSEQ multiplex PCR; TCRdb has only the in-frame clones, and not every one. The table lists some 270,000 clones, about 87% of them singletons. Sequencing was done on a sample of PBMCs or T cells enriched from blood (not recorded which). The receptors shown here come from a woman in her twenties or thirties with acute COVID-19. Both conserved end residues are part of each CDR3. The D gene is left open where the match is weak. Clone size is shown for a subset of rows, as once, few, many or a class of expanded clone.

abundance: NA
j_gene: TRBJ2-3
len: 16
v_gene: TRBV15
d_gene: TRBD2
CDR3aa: CATSRARLAGTDTQYF
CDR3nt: TGTGCCACCAGCAGAGCTAGACTAGCGGGAACAGATACGCAGTATTTT

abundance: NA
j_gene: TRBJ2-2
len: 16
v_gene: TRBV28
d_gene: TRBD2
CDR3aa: CASSLTSGANTGELFF
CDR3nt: TGTGCCAGCAGTTTGACTAGCGGGGCGAACACCGGGGAGCTGTTTTTT

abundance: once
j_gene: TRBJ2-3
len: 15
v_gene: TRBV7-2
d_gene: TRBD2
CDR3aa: CASSVSGRGTDTQYF
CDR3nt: TGTGCCAGCAGCGTTAGCGGGAGAGGAACAGATACGCAGTATTTT

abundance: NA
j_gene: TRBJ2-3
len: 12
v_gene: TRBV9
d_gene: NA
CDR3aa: CASSPYESSQYF
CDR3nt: TGTGCCAGCAGCCCGTATGAGTCGTCACAGTATTTT

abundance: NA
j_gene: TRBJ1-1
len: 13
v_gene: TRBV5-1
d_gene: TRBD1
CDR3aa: CASSLGQGGEAFF
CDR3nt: TGCGCCAGCAGCCTCGGACAGGGGGGTGAAGCTTTCTTT

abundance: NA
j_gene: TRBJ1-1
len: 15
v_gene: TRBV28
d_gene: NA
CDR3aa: CASSRGGHMNTEAFF
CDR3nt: TGTGCCAGCAGCCGGGGGGGCCACATGAACACTGAAGCTTTCTTT

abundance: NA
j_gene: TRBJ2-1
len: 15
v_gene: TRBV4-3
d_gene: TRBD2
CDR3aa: CASSQVAGVYNEQFF
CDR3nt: TGCGCCAGCAGCCAAGTTGCGGGAGTCTACAATGAGCAGTTCTTC

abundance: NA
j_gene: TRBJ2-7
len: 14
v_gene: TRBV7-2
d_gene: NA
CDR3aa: CASSLAGAPGEQYF
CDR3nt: TGTGCCAGCAGCTTAGCGGGAGCTCCTGGCGAGCAGTACTTC

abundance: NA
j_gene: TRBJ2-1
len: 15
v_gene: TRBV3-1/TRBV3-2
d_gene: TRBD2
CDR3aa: CASSLGTSGNNEQFF
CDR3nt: TGTGCCAGCAGCCTGGGGACTAGCGGGAACAATGAGCAGTTCTTC

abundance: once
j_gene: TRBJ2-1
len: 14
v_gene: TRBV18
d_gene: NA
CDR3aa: CASSSQGVHNEQFF
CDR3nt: TGTGCCAGCTCTTCTCAGGGCGTCCACAATGAGCAGTTCTTC

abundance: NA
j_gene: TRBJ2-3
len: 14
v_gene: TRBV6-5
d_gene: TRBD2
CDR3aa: CASSSAGGADTQYF
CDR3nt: TGTGCCAGCAGTTCGGCGGGAGGTGCGGATACGCAGTATTTT

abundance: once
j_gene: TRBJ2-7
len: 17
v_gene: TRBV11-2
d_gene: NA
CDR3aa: CASSLVGNSRHSYEQYF
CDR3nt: TGTGCCAGCAGCTTAGTTGGAAATTCCAGGCACTCCTACGAGCAGTACTTC

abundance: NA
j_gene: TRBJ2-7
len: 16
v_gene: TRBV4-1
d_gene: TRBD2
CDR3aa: CASSQEPRAGAYEQYF
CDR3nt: TGCGCCAGCAGCCAAGAACCTAGAGCGGGAGCCTACGAGCAGTACTTC

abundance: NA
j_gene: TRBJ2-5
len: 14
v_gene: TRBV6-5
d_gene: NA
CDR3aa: CASSYGPHQETQYF
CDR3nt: TGTGCCAGCAGTTATGGGCCCCACCAAGAGACCCAGTACTTC

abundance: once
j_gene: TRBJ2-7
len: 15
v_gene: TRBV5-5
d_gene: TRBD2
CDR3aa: CASSPIAGGTYEQYF
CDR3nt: TGTGCCAGCAGCCCAATAGCGGGTGGAACCTACGAGCAGTACTTC

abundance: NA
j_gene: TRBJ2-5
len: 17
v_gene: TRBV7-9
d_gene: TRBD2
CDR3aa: CASSLNRGLAGMETQYF
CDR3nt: TGTGCCAGCAGCTTAAACCGTGGGCTAGCGGGAATGGAGACCCAGTACTTC

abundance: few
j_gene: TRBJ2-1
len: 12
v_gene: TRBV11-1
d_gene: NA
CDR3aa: CASSLAEHEQFF
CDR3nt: TGTGCCAGCAGCTTAGCCGAGCACGAGCAGTTCTTC

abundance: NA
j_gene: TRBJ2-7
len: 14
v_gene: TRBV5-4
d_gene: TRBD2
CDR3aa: CASNPTGTMNEQYF
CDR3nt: TGTGCCAGCAATCCGACCGGGACTATGAACGAGCAGTACTTC

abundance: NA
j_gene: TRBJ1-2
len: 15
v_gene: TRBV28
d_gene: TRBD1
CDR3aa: CASRHRQGGNYGYTF
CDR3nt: TGTGCCAGCAGACATCGACAGGGGGGTAACTATGGCTACACCTTC

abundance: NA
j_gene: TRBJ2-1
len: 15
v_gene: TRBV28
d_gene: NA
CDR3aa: CASSLRQIIINEQFF
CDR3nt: TGTGCCAGCAGTTTGAGACAGATAATCATCAATGAGCAGTTCTTC

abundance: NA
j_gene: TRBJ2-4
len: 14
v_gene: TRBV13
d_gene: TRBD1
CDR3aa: CASSLQGARNIQYF
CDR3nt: TGTGCCAGCAGCTTACAGGGGGCGAGAAACATTCAGTACTTC

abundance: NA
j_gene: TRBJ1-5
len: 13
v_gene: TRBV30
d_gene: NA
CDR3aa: CAWSQRGSAPQHF
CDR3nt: TGTGCCTGGAGTCAGAGGGGGTCTGCGCCCCAGCATTTT

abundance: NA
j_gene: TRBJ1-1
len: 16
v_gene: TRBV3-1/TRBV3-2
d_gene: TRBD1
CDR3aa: CASSQAQGVGTPEAFF
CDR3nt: TGTGCCAGCAGCCAAGCCCAGGGGGTAGGCACCCCTGAAGCTTTCTTT

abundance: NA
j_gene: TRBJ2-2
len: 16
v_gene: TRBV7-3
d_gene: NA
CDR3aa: CASSSTGHQNTGELFF
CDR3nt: TGTGCCAGCAGCTCCACCGGACACCAGAACACCGGGGAGCTGTTTTTT

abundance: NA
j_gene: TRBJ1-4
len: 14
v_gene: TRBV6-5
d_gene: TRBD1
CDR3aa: CASRAGTGDEKLFF
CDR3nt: TGTGCCAGCAGGGCCGGGACAGGGGATGAAAAACTGTTTTTT

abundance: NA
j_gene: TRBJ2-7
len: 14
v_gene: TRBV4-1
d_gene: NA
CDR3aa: CASSPPRLQYEQYF
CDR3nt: TGCGCCAGCAGCCCCCCAAGGTTACAGTACGAGCAGTACTTC

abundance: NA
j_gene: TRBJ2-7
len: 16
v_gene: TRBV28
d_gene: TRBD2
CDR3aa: CASSRTSGTVSYEQYF
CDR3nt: TGTGCCAGCAGCAGGACTAGCGGGACGGTCTCCTACGAGCAGTACTTC

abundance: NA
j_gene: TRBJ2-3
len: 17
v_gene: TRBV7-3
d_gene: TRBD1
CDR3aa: CASSLYGTGGGTDTQYF
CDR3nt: TGTGCCAGCAGCTTGTACGGGACAGGGGGTGGCACAGATACGCAGTATTTT

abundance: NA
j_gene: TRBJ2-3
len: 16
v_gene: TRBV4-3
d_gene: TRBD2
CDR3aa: CASSQGAGGGTDTQYF
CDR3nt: TGCGCCAGCAGCCAAGGGGCGGGGGGGGGCACAGATACGCAGTATTTT

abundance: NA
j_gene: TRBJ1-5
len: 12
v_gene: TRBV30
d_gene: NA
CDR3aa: CAWSPGSQPQHF
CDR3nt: TGTGCCTGGAGTCCGGGGAGTCAGCCCCAGCATTTT

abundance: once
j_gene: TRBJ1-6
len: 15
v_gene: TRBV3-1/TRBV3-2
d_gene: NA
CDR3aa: CASSQVTTQNSPLHF
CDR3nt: TGTGCCAGCAGCCAAGTTACCACGCAGAATTCACCCCTCCACTTT

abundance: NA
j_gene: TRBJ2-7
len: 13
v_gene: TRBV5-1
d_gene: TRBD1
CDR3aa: CASRQGSSYEQYF
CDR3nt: TGCGCCAGCAGACAGGGGTCGTCCTACGAGCAGTACTTC

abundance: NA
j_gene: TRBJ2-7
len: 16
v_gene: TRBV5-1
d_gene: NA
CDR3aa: CASSPSTGTTTYEQYF
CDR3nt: TGCGCCAGCAGCCCCTCAACCGGGACAACAACCTACGAGCAGTACTTC